The 6 T cell receptor beta chains below come from one sample, sequenced in a study of CD8 T cells in ankylosing spondylitis. TCRdb recomputed calls from the 5' RACE reads with MiXCR, one row per CDR3 protein. The data show some 220,000 distinct CDR3 sequences, under 12% seen once. Sequenced input: blood, either unsorted or a sorted T cell fraction (not recorded which). All receptors come from a male donor with ankylosing spondylitis or in good health (not recorded which).

This clonotype was found many times. The J gene is TRBJ1-4, the V gene TRBV6-5, with 8 bases matching TRBD1. The CDR3 sequence is 15 residues long. Germline-derived CDR1 and CDR2 are MNHEY and SVGAGI. Trimming took 0 bases from V and 6 from J; bases not matched to a gene: 3. CDR3 nucleotides: TGTGCCAGCAGTTACTCAGGACAGGGACATGAAAAACTGTTTTTT. Amino acid sequence: CASSYSGQGHEKLFF.

In this sample, this clonotype turned up many times. V gene TRBV9 combines with J gene TRBJ2-5; D unresolved. The CDR3 is made up of 14 amino acids. Germline values: CDR1 SGDLS, CDR2 YYNGEE. V was clipped by 0 bases and J by 6 bases, with 12 bases between them. This chain's CDR3 is CASSVDQGRKTQYF. The CDR3 nucleotides read TGTGCCAGCAGCGTAGATCAAGGGCGGAAGACCCAGTACTTC.

This clonotype was detected many times. The gene calls are TRBV9 and TRBJ1-6; D is ambiguous. The CDR3 is 14 amino acids. The germline V and J ends were trimmed by 5 bases and 10 bases, with 16 bases remaining between them. Germline CDR1 SGDLS, CDR2 YYNGEE. CDR3 protein: CASSSPVRPSPLHF. DNA for the CDR3: TGTGCCAGCAGTTCCCCGGTCCGACCCTCACCCCTCCACTTT.

There are many counts of this clonotype. The chain uses TRBV5-1 and TRBJ1-3; D gene ambiguous. V lost 7 bases to trimming and J lost 1 base, with 15 bases between them. Germline loops: CDR1 SGHRS, CDR2 YFSETQ. The CDR3 has 15 residues. The CDR3 sequence is CASESGGGSGNTIYF. The CDR3 DNA reads as TGCGCCAGCGAATCCGGAGGAGGTTCTGGAAACACCATATATTTT.

This clonotype was observed a few times. This sequence joins TRBV10-3 and TRBJ2-7, with D possibly being TRBD2 (6 bases). Trimming removed 2 bases at V and 7 bases at J, with 9 bases between. The length of the CDR3 is 12 residues. Germline V gene lookup returns CDR1 ENHRY and CDR2 SYGVKD. CDR3 sequence: CAISEPGEEQYF. CDR3 sequence (DNA): TGTGCCATCAGTGAGCCGGGGGAAGAGCAGTACTTC.

The V and J genes are TRBV10-1 and TRBJ1-1, with D possibly being TRBD1 (5 bases). The CDR3 contains 12 residues. The V gene's germline CDR1 is WNHNN and CDR2 SYGVQD (reference sequence). The V end lost 11 bases, the J end lost 6 bases, and 16 bases lay between the germline ends. The CDR3 sequence is CAGGGVIPEAFF. The DNA for the CDR3 is TGCGCCGGGGGGGGTGTAATCCCTGAAGCTTTCTTT.